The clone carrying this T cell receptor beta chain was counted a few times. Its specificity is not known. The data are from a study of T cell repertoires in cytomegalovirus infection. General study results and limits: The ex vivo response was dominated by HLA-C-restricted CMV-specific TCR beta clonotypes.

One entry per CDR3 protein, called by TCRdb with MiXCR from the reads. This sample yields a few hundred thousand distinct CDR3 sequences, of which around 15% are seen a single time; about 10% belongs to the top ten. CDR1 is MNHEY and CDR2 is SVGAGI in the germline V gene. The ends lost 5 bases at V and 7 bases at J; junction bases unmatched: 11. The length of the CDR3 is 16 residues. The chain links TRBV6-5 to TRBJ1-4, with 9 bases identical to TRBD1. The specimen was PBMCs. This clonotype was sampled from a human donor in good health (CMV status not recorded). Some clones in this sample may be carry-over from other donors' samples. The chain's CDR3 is CASSKDRGVSGEKLFF. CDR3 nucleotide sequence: TGTGCCAGCAGTAAGGACAGGGGAGTTTCTGGTGAAAAACTGTTTTTT.